This T cell receptor beta chain was captured by sequencing in a study of cytomegalovirus exposure and HLA in healthy donors. Primers: 60 Vbeta forward and 13 Jbeta reverse. TCRdb's copy holds only in-frame clones and misses some; the assay was immunoSEQ multiplex PCR. The table lists a few hundred thousand clones, roughly 80% of them singletons. This CDR3 is built from 12 residues. Germline loops: CDR1 MGHRA, CDR2 YSYEKL. The V end lost 2 bases, the J end lost 15 bases, and 14 bases lay between the germline ends. The chain couples TRBV4-1 to TRBJ2-1; D possibly corresponds to TRBD2 (6 bases). The sequence derives from a girl aged 5-17 years in good health and CMV-seronegative. The sequenced sample was PBMCs. Here the CDR3 DNA reads TGCGCCAGCAGCCAACGGGACTTTGAACGGTTCTTC. This codes for CASSQRDFERFF.